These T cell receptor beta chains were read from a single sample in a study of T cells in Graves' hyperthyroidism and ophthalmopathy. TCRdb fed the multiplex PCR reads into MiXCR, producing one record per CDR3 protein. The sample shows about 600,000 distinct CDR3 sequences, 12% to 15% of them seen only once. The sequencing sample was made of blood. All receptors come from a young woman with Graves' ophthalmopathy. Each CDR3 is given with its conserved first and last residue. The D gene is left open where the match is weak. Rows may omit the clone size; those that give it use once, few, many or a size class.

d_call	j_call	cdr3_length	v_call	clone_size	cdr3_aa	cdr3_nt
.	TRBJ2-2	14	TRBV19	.	CASSISEVSGEPFF	TGTGCCAGTAGTATCTCTGAGGTATCCGGGGAGCCGTTTTTT
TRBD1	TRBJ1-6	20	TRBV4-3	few	CASSSRGGRTTSSYNSPLHF	TGCGCCAGCAGCTCCAGAGGGGGCAGGACCACGAGCTCCTATAATTCACCCCTCCACTTT
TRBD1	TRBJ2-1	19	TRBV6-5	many	CASSYSGTGPVLIYNEQFF	TGTGCCAGCAGTTACTCCGGGACAGGGCCCGTTCTAATCTACAATGAGCAGTTCTTC
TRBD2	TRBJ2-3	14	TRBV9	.	CASLAGGPSSTQYF	TGTGCCAGCCTAGCGGGAGGGCCCTCCAGTACGCAGTATTTT
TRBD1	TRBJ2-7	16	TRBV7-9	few	CASSSRGPPVSYEQYF	TGTGCCAGCAGCTCCAGGGGGCCCCCCGTTTCCTACGAGCAGTACTTC
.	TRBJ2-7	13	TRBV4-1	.	CASSHSDQGEQYF	TGCGCCAGCAGCCACTCGGACCAGGGGGAGCAGTACTTC
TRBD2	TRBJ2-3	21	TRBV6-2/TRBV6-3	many	CASSYSTLQSYRREGADTQYF	TGTGCCAGCAGTTACTCTACCCTTCAATCGTATCGGCGGGAGGGCGCAGATACGCAGTATTTT
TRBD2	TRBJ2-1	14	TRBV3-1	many	CASSTSGSSNEQFF	TGTGCCAGCAGTACTAGCGGGAGTTCAAATGAGCAGTTCTTC
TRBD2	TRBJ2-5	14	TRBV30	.	CAWRPAGPQETQYF	TGTGCCTGGAGGCCAGCGGGGCCACAAGAGACCCAGTACTTC
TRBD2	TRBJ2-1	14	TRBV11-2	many	CATEPGTMSSEQFF	TGTGCCACAGAACCCGGGACTATGAGTAGTGAGCAGTTCTTC
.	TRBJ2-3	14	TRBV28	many	CASSLASLGDTQYF	TGTGCCAGCAGTTTAGCTTCCCTTGGGGATACGCAGTATTTT
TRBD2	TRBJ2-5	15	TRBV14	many	CASSPLAGAQETQYF	TGTGCCAGCAGCCCCCTAGCGGGAGCCCAAGAGACCCAGTACTTC
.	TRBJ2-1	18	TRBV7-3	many	CASSSRSVVFTRDNEQFF	TGTGCCAGCAGCTCCAGGTCGGTAGTGTTCACGAGGGACAATGAGCAGTTCTTC
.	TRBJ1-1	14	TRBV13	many	CASSFAGGNAEAFF	TGTGCCAGCAGCTTTGCTGGGGGTAATGCTGAAGCTTTCTTT
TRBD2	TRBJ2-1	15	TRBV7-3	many	CASSYLAGGNNEQFF	TGTGCCAGCAGCTATCTAGCGGGAGGGAACAATGAGCAGTTCTTC
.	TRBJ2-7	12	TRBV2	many	CASSDPSYEQYF	TGTGCCAGCAGTGACCCATCCTACGAGCAGTACTTC
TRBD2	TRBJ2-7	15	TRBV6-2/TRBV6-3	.	CASSYSTSGLNEQYF	TGTGCCAGCAGTTACTCGACTAGCGGGCTCAACGAGCAGTACTTC
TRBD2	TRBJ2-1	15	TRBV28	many	CASSHGTSGSNEQFF	TGTGCCAGCAGCCACGGGACTAGCGGATCCAATGAGCAGTTCTTC
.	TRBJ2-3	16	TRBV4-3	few	CASRQRENHLTDTQYF	TGCGCCAGCAGACAACGGGAGAACCACCTCACAGATACGCAGTATTTT
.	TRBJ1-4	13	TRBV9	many	CASSPESEEKLFF	TGTGCCAGCAGCCCCGAGAGCGAGGAAAAACTGTTTTTT
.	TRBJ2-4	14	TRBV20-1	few	CSASKGKGDNIQYF	TGCAGTGCTAGCAAGGGGAAAGGGGATAACATTCAGTACTTC
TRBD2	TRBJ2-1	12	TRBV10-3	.	CATTSGNNEQFF	TGTGCCACGACTAGCGGGAACAATGAGCAGTTCTTC
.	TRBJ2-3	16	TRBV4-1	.	CASSQDLGGSTDTQYF	TGCGCCAGCAGCCAAGATCTGGGGGGAAGCACAGATACGCAGTATTTT
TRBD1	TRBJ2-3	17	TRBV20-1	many	CSAKGQGLPSSTDTQYF	TGCAGTGCCAAGGGACAGGGACTTCCATCTAGCACAGATACGCAGTATTTT
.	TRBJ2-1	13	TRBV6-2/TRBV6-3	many	CASRADYGNEQFF	TGTGCCAGCCGGGCGGACTATGGGAATGAGCAGTTCTTC
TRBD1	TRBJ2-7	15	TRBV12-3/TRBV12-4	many	CASSPDRGQPYEQYF	TGTGCCAGCAGCCCGGACAGGGGGCAACCCTACGAGCAGTACTTC
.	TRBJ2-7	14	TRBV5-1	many	CASSLDPASYEQYF	TGCGCCAGCAGCTTGGACCCCGCCTCCTACGAGCAGTACTTC
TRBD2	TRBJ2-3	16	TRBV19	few	CARGTSGRSETDTQYF	TGTGCCAGGGGGACTAGCGGGAGGTCGGAGACAGATACGCAGTATTTT